Below, 9 T cell receptor beta chains from the same sample are listed, as sequenced in a study of PD-1 blockade in mismatch repair-deficient tumors. The protocol was immunoSEQ multiplex PCR, while the TCRdb copy is restricted to in-frame clones and leaves out a portion. The table shows more than 90,000 clones, with around 80% occurring only once. Sequenced here: peripheral blood, sampled about 13 months after starting pembrolizumab. These receptors all come from an adult with mismatch repair-deficient cancer.

The chain has TRBV9 and TRBJ2-1; D perhaps matches TRBD2 (6 bases). Germline V lookup: CDR1 SGDLS, CDR2 YYNGEE. V lost 6 bases and J lost 1, with 14 bases in between. The CDR3 runs 15 residues. The chain's CDR3 is CASNGGDGSYNEQFF. Written as DNA, the CDR3 is TGTGCCAGCAACGGAGGGGACGGTTCCTACAATGAGCAGTTCTTC. The full variable domain, its missing parts supplied by reference TRBV9 and TRBJ2-1, is DSGVTQTPKHLITATGQRVTLRCSPRSGDLSVYWYQQSLDQGLQFLIQYYNGEERAKGNILERFSAQQFPDLHSELNLSSLELGDSALYFCASNGGDGSYNEQFFGPGTRLTVL.

This clone appeared a few times. The chain combines TRBV19 with TRBJ1-2, with 8 bases matching TRBD1. CDR1 is LNHDA, CDR2 SQIVND, per germline (reference sequence). The CDR3 extends over 14 amino acids. V lost 8 bases and J lost 5; bases outside the gene matches: 10. The CDR3 is CASGPRTGPYGYTF. DNA for the CDR3: TGTGCCAGTGGCCCTCGGACAGGGCCGTATGGCTACACCTTC. Based on the CDR3 plus reference TRBV19 and TRBJ1-2, the full variable domain is DGGITQSPKYLFRKEGQNVTLSCEQNLNHDAMYWYRQDPGQGLRLIYYSQIVNDFQKGDIAEGYSVSREKKESFPLTVTSAQKNPTAFYLCASGPRTGPYGYTFGSGTRLTVV.

The V call is TRBV2, the J call TRBJ2-3, with 14 bases lining up with TRBD2. From germline, CDR1 is SNHLY and CDR2 FYNNEI. CDR3 length: 16 amino acids. V gave up 8 bases and J gave up 2 bases; unmatched junction bases: 6. This CDR3 reads CASALTSGRATDTQYF. The CDR3 DNA follows: TGTGCCAGCGCTTTGACTAGCGGGAGGGCCACAGATACGCAGTATTTT.

The chain couples TRBV19 to TRBJ2-1, with 8 bases aligning to TRBD2. CDR3 size: 16 residues. Germline CDR1 is LNHDA and CDR2 is SQIVND (reference sequence). After removal of 4 bases from V and 8 bases from J, the junction contained 13 bases not matched to a gene. DNA for the CDR3: TGTGCCAGTAGTAGTTTACTAGCGGTTCAGGCATATGAGCAGTTCTTC. It translates to CASSSLLAVQAYEQFF.

This chain connects TRBV10-3 to TRBJ1-4; D unresolved. CDR3 length: 13 amino acids. V gave up 4 bases and J gave up 4 bases, with 7 bases separating them. Germline V gene lookup returns CDR1 ENHRY and CDR2 SYGVKD. CDR3 amino acids: CAISGASNEKLFF. The CDR3 DNA reads TGTGCCATCAGTGGGGCCAGTAATGAAAAACTGTTTTTT.

The gene calls are TRBV7-9 and TRBJ2-1; 9 bases line up with TRBD2. Germline lookup yields CDR1 SEHNR and CDR2 FQNEAQ (reference sequence). V dropped 5 bases and J dropped 8; count of bases not matched to a gene: 1. There are 12 residues in the CDR3. DNA of the CDR3: TGTGCCAGCAGCCGGACTAGCGATGAGCAGTTCTTC. Translated, it gives CASSRTSDEQFF.

The rearrangement links TRBV10-3 to TRBJ1-3; TRBD1 matches at 9 bases. The CDR3 extends over 12 amino acids. Trimming cost V 4 bases and J 11 bases; bases outside gene matches: 3. Germline loops: CDR1 ENHRY, CDR2 SYGVKD. This CDR3 reads CAISGQGVSIYF. The CDR3, as DNA: TGTGCCATCAGTGGACAGGGGGTCTCCATATATTTT.

J is TRBJ1-1 and V is TRBV30; TRBD1 aligns across 8 bases. Trimming at V came to 3 bases and at J to 3 bases, leaving 3 bases not matched to a gene. CDR1 GTSNPN and CDR2 SVGIG come from the germline V gene (reference sequence). CDR3 length: 13 amino acids. CDR3 sequence reads: CAWRSRGHTEAFF. CDR3 DNA: TGTGCCTGGAGGAGCAGGGGGCACACTGAAGCTTTCTTT.

The rearrangement joins TRBV18 to TRBJ2-2; D is undetermined. V was cut by 4 bases and J by 6 bases, with 6 bases left in between. From germline, CDR1 is KGHSH and CDR2 LQKENI. The CDR3 loop spans 12 amino acids. This chain's CDR3 is CASSQNSGELFF. The CDR3 nucleotides read TGTGCCAGCTCACAGAATTCCGGGGAGCTGTTTTTT.